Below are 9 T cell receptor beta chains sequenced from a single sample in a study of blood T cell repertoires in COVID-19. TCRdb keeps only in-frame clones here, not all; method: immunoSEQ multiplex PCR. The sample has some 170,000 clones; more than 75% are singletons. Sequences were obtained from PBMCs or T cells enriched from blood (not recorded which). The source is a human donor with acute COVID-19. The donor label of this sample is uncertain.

CDR3 loop: CASSLVPGLRAPYNEQFF. DNA of the CDR3: TGCGCCAGCAGCTTGGTCCCGGGACTTCGCGCCCCCTACAATGAGCAGTTCTTC. The chain couples TRBV5-1 to TRBJ2-1, with D perhaps TRBD2 (6 bases). Germline V gene lookup returns CDR1 SGHRS and CDR2 YFSETQ. V was pared by 0 bases and J by 2 bases, with 18 bases between. This CDR3 contains 18 residues.

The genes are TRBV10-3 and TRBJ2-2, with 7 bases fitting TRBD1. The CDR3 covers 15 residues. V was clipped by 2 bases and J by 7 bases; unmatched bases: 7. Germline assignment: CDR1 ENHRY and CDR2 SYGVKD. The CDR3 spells CAISELDRENGELFF. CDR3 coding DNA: TGTGCCATCAGTGAGCTAGACAGGGAAAACGGGGAGCTGTTTTTT.

This chain's CDR3 is CASSLAPGYSNYGYTF. CDR3 coding DNA: TGCGCCAGCAGCTTGGCCCCTGGGTATAGCAACTATGGCTACACCTTC. V gene TRBV5-1 combines with J gene TRBJ1-2; D not resolved. This CDR3 has 16 amino acids. Germline V gives CDR1 SGHRS, CDR2 YFSETQ. Trimming took 0 bases from V and 2 from J, leaving 14 bases between them.

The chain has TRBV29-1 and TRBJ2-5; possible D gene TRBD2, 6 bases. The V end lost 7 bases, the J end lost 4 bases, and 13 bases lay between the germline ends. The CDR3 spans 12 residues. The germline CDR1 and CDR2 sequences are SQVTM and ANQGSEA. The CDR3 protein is CSAGPGVETQYF. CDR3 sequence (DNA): TGCAGCGCCGGCCCGGGGGTAGAGACCCAGTACTTC.

CDR3 in amino acids: CASSPAANYGYTF. CDR3 DNA: TGTGCCAGTAGTCCCGCAGCTAACTATGGCTACACCTTC. V gene TRBV19 combines with J gene TRBJ1-2; D remains unclear. CDR3 length: 13 amino acids. V was shortened by 5 bases and J by 0 bases, with 7 bases between the two germline ends. The germline V gene has CDR1 LNHDA and CDR2 SQIVND (reference sequence).

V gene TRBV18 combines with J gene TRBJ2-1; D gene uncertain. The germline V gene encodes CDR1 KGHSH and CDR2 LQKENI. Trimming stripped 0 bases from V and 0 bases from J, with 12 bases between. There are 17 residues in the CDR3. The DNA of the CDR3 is TGTGCCAGCTCACCACCGGTGACTTCTGGCTCCTACAATGAGCAGTTCTTC. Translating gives CASSPPVTSGSYNEQFF. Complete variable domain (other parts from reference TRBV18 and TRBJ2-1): NAGVMQNPRHLVRRRGQEARLRCSPMKGHSHVYWYRQLPEEGLKFMVYLQKENIIDESGMPKERFSAEFPKEGPSILRIQQVVRGDSAAYFCASSPPVTSGSYNEQFFGPGTRLTVL.

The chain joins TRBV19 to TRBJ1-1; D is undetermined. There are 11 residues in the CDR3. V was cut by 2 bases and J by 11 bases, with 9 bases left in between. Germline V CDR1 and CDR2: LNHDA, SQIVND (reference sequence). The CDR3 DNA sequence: TGTGCCAGTAGTATAAGCATGAGGGCTTTCTTT. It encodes CASSISMRAFF.

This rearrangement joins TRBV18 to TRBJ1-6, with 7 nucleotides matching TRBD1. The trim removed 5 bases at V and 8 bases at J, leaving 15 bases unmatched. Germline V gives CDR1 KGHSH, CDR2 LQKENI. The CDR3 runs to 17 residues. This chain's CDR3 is CASSSRDPGTEYSPLHF. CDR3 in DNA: TGTGCCAGCTCAAGCAGGGATCCCGGGACAGAGTATTCACCCCTCCACTTT.

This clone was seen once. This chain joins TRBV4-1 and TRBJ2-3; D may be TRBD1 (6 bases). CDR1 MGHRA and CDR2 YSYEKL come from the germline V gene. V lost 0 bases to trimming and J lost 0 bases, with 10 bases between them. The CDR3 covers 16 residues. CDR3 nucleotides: TGCGCCAGCAGCCAAGATCAGGGGATAAGCACAGATACGCAGTATTTT. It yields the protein CASSQDQGISTDTQYF.